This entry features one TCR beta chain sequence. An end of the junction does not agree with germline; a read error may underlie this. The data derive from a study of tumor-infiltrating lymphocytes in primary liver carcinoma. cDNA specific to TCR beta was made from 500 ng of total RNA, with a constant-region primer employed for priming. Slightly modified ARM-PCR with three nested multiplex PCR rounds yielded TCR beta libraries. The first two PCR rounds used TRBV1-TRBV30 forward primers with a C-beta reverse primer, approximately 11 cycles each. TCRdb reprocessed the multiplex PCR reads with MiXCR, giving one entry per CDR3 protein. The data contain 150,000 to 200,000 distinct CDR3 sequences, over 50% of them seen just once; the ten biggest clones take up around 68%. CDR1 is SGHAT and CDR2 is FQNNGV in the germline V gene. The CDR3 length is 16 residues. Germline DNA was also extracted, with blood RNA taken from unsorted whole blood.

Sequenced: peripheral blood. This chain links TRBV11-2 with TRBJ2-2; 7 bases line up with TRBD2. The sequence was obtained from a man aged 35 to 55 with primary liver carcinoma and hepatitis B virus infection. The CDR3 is CASSLGPGRVTGELFF. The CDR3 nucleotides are TGTGCGAGCAGCTTAGGACCAGGGAGGGTCACCGGGGAGCTGTTTTTT.